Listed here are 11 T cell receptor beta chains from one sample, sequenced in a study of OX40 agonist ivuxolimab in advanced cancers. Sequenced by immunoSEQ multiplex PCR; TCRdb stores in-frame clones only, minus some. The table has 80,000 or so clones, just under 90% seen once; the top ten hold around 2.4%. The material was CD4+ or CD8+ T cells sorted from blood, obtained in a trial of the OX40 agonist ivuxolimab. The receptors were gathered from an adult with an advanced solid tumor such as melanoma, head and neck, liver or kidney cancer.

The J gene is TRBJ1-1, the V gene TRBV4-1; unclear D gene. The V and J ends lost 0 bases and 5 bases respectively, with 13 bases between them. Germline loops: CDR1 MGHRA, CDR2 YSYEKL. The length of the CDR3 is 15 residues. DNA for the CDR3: TGCGCCAGCAGCCAAGAGCTCGAGGGTGGGACTGAAGCTTTCTTT. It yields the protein CASSQELEGGTEAFF.

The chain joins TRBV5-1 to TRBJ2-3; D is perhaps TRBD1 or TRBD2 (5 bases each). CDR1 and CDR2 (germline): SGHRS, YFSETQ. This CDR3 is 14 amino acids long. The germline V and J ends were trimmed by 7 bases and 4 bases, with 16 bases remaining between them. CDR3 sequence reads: CASSGSRAADTQYF. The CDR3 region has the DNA TGCGCCAGCTCAGGGTCGAGGGCCGCAGATACGCAGTATTTT.

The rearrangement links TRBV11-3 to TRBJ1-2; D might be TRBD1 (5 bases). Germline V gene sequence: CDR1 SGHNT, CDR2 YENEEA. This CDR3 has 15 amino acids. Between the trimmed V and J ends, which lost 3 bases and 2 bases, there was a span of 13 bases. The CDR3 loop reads CASSFRGRPNYGYTF. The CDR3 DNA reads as TGTGCCAGCAGCTTCCGGGGCAGGCCCAACTATGGCTACACCTTC.

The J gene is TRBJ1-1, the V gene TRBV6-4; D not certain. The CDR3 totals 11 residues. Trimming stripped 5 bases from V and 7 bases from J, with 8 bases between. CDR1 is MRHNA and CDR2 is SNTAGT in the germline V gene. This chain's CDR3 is CASSYDGEAFF. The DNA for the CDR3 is TGTGCCAGCAGTTACGACGGTGAAGCTTTCTTT.

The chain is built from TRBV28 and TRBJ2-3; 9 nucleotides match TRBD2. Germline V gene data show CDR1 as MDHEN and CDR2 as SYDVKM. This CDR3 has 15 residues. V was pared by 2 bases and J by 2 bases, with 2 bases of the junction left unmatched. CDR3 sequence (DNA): TGTGCCAGCAGTTTACCTAGCGGGATCACAGATACGCAGTATTTT. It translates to CASSLPSGITDTQYF.

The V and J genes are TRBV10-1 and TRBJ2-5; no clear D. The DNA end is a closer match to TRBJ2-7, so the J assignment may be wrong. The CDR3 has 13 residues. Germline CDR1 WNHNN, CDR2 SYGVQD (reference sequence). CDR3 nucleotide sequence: TGCGCCAGCAGTGTCGGAGACTCCTACGAGCAGTACTTC. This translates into CASSVGDSYEQYF.

The CDR3 loop reads CASSRGQGAYEQYF. The CDR3 DNA reads as TGTGCCAGCAGCCGGGGGCAGGGGGCCTACGAGCAGTACTTC. The chain carries TRBV7-2 and TRBJ2-7, with a possible D match to TRBD1 (7 bases). CDR1 and CDR2 from the germline V gene are SGHTA and FQGNSA. The V end lost 5 bases, the J end lost 2 bases, and 13 bases lay between the germline ends. The CDR3 covers 14 residues.

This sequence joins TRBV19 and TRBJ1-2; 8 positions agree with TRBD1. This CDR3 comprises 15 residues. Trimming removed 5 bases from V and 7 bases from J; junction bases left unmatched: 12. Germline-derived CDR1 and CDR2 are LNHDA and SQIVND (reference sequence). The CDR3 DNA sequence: TGTGCCAGTAGTCCCAACACGGACAGGGAGGGTGGCTACACCTTC. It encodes CASSPNTDREGGYTF.

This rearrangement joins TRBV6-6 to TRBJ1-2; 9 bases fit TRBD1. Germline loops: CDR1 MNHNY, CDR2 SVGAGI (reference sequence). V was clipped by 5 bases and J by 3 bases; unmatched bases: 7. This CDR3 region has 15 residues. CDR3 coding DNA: TGTGCCAGCAGTCGGTCGGACAGGGGTGACTATGGCTACACCTTC. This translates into CASSRSDRGDYGYTF.

CDR3 sequence reads: CASMPRGGRSGELFF. In nucleotides, the CDR3 is TGCGCCAGCATGCCCCGGGGGGGGCGGAGCGGGGAGCTGTTTTTT. The chain joins TRBV5-1 to TRBJ2-2, with 8 bases that match TRBD2. Germline CDR1 SGHRS, CDR2 YFSETQ. This CDR3 has 15 amino acids. V lost 6 bases and J lost 7; bases outside the gene matches: 11.

CDR3 nucleotides: TGCAGCGCGTCAGGGGCTTCGGACCAGCCCCAGCATTTT. Translated: CSASGASDQPQHF. The rearrangement links TRBV29-1 to TRBJ1-5, with D tentatively TRBD1 (6 bases). Trimming cost V 7 bases and J 7 bases, with 17 bases left between them. CDR1 and CDR2 from the germline V gene are SQVTM and ANQGSEA. The CDR3 sequence is 13 residues long.